This TCR beta chain came from a study of beta chain features in type 1 diabetes. General study points: Across all four CD4+ subsets, people with type 1 diabetes showed modestly shorter TCRB CDR3s.

The study reverse transcribed the entire isolated RNA, so it sequenced expressed TCRB transcripts. Clones were read by immunoSEQ multiplex PCR, and TCRdb kept only the in-frame ones, dropping some. The sample lists more than 100,000 clones, under 30% occurring once. Sorting with CD45RO/CCR7/CD25/CD127/CD95/CD27 yielded naive, central memory, regulatory and stem-like memory CD4+ cells. This clone was recorded a few times. Its matching antigen is unknown. The receptor was derived from a woman aged 18-35 years with type 1 diabetes. Source material: central memory CD4+ T cells from blood.

The CDR3 sequence: CASSPIGGLNTEAFF. DNA of the CDR3: TGTGCCAGCAGCCCAATAGGAGGTTTGAACACTGAAGCTTTCTTT. The chain employs TRBV5-6 and TRBJ1-1; D call uncertain. Germline V lookup: CDR1 SGHDT, CDR2 YYEEEE. V was clipped by 4 bases and J by 0 bases, with 13 bases between them. The CDR3 extends over 15 amino acids.